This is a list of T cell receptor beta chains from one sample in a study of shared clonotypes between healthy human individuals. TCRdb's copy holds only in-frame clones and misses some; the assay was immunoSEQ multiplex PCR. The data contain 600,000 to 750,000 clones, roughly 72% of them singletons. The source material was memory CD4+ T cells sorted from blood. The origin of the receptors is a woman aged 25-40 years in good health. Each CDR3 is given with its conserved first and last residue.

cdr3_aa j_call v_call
CASSASGSRADTQYF TRBJ2-3 TRBV2
CASGKGVWDSTYEQYF TRBJ2-7 TRBV7-2
CASSWTGSRSGANVLTF TRBJ2-6 TRBV11-2
CASSEDQRPSGEQYF TRBJ2-7 TRBV2
CASSFGQGPYQPQHF TRBJ1-5 TRBV28
CASNLRQGRDIQYF TRBJ2-4 TRBV21-1
CAWSESPSSYEQYF TRBJ2-7 TRBV30
CASSQGGYSGANVLTF TRBJ2-6 TRBV14
CASSSRRGASNQPQHF TRBJ1-5 TRBV28
CASSQASGRNSEQFF TRBJ2-1 TRBV5-1
CASSPPNRREIF TRBJ2-4 TRBV18
CASSPLEGTGGHEQYF TRBJ2-7 TRBV18
CASSPGGVGELFF TRBJ2-2 TRBV28
CANRGAGANVLTF TRBJ2-6 TRBV10-3
CASSLEGSGGSGYTF TRBJ1-2 TRBV5-1